The entry below describes one T cell receptor beta chain. Its matching antigen is unknown. Relapse after autologous stem cell transplantation occurred in every patient, and brentuximab vedotin exposure varied. Patients reached a best response of complete response, partial response or progressive disease. This entry comes from a study of PD-1 blockade in classical Hodgkin lymphoma. General study results and limits: By C4D1, diversity of CD4+ TCRs had risen significantly, whereas that of CD8+ TCRs had not. It was reported that newly diagnosed patients had less baseline TCR diversity than healthy donors. Complete responders started with a diversity level that resembled newly diagnosed patients at baseline.

The table came from immunoSEQ multiplex PCR; TCRdb's copy has only in-frame clones and leaves some out. Found here are over 15,000 clones, approximately 88% of them singletons; the top ten hold about two fifths. The V and J ends lost 7 bases and 7 bases respectively, with 19 bases between them. Germline-derived CDR1 and CDR2 are SQVTM and ANQGSEA. The CDR3 loop spans 13 amino acids. Sequenced here: peripheral blood mononuclear cells (PBMCs), sampled before the second cycle of nivolumab. This receptor was taken from a human donor with classical Hodgkin lymphoma. The chain uses TRBV29-1 and TRBJ1-1; D is unresolved. In DNA, the CDR3 is TGCAGCGCTTTCGGGAGGGATACTTATGAAGCTTTCTTT. Translating it yields CSAFGRDTYEAFF. The whole variable domain, remainder taken from reference TRBV29-1 and TRBJ1-1, is SAVISQKPSRDICQRGTSLTIQCQVDSQVTMMFWYRQQPGQSLTLIATANQGSEATYESGFVIDKFPISRPNLTFSTLTVSNMSPEDSSIYLCSAFGRDTYEAFFGQGTRLTVV.